This is a list of T cell receptor beta chains from one sample in a study of blood T cell repertoires in COVID-19. Sequencing used immunoSEQ multiplex PCR; TCRdb keeps in-frame clones, though not all of them. Of about 190,000 clones listed, around 85% were seen once; the top ten hold over 10%. The sample consisted of peripheral blood. Every receptor here comes from a woman in her forties or fifties with acute or convalescent COVID-19. Both conserved end residues are part of each CDR3. Each record gives: CDR3 length, D gene, clone size, J gene, V gene, CDR3 DNA, CDR3 protein. The D gene is left open where the match is weak. Size values are once, few and many counts, or a class for expanded clones, and some rows have none.

length: 15
D: .
size: once
J: TRBJ2-1
V: TRBV5-4
DNA: TGTGCCTGCAGGGGCCTAGCGCAAAACTACAATGAGCAGTTCTTC
CDR3: CACRGLAQNYNEQFF

length: 14
D: TRBD2
size: .
J: TRBJ2-7
V: TRBV28
DNA: TGTGCCAGCAGCCGACTAGCGGGGATCTACGAGCAGTACTTC
CDR3: CASSRLAGIYEQYF

length: 16
D: .
size: .
J: TRBJ1-5
V: TRBV6-5
DNA: TGTGCCAGCAGTTACTCGGGACACAATAGCAATCAGCCCCAGCATTTT
CDR3: CASSYSGHNSNQPQHF

length: 14
D: TRBD1
size: .
J: TRBJ1-1
V: TRBV13
DNA: TGTGCCAGCAGCACGAGGACAGGGGGCACTGAAGCTTTCTTT
CDR3: CASSTRTGGTEAFF

length: 11
D: .
size: .
J: TRBJ1-6
V: TRBV30
DNA: TGTGCCTGGAGTCCCGGGGGGAACCTCCACTTT
CDR3: CAWSPGGNLHF

length: 13
D: .
size: .
J: TRBJ2-7
V: TRBV7-2
DNA: TGTGCCAGCAGCTCGGACAGTTGGGACGAGCAGTACTTC
CDR3: CASSSDSWDEQYF

length: 17
D: TRBD2
size: .
J: TRBJ2-3
V: TRBV7-9
DNA: TGTGCCAGCAGCGCCGGTCTGGGACTAGCGGCTACAGATACGCAGTATTTT
CDR3: CASSAGLGLAATDTQYF

length: 18
D: TRBD2
size: few
J: TRBJ2-7
V: TRBV18
DNA: TGTGCCAGCTCACCACGCCCAAAACTACTAGCGGGAGGCCACGAGCAGTACTTC
CDR3: CASSPRPKLLAGGHEQYF

length: 18
D: .
size: .
J: TRBJ2-2
V: TRBV21-1
DNA: TGTGCCAGCAGGAAAGGGGACAGGGTTTTTCTTATATGCCGGGAGCTGTTTTTT
CDR3: CASRKGDRVFLICRELFF

length: 16
D: TRBD1
size: .
J: TRBJ1-1
V: TRBV18
DNA: TGTGCCAGCTCACCACAGAAAACAGGGGCGAACACTGAAGCTTTCTTT
CDR3: CASSPQKTGANTEAFF

length: 11
D: .
size: .
J: TRBJ2-1
V: TRBV18
DNA: TGTGCCAGCTCCTCTTCCAATGAGCAGTTCTTC
CDR3: CASSSSNEQFF

length: 14
D: TRBD2
size: .
J: TRBJ2-1
V: TRBV7-2
DNA: TGTGCCAGCAGCTTAGGGGGGGGTGGGCGCGAGCAGTTCTTC
CDR3: CASSLGGGGREQFF

length: 16
D: .
size: .
J: TRBJ1-3
V: TRBV11-2
DNA: TGTGCCAGCAGCTTACACTTCCCCAACTTAGGAAACACCATATATTTT
CDR3: CASSLHFPNLGNTIYF

length: 17
D: TRBD1
size: .
J: TRBJ1-1
V: TRBV30
DNA: TGTGCCTGGAGTACGACAGGGGGCTTTCGATGGAACACTGAAGCTTTCTTT
CDR3: CAWSTTGGFRWNTEAFF

length: 15
D: .
size: .
J: TRBJ1-6
V: TRBV5-1
DNA: TGCGCCAGCAGCAACCCGGACAGAGATTATTCACCCCTCCACTTT
CDR3: CASSNPDRDYSPLHF

length: 15
D: .
size: once
J: TRBJ2-3
V: TRBV7-9
DNA: TGTGCCAGCAGCTTTTTTTTGGGGGCTACAGATACGCAGTATTTT
CDR3: CASSFFLGATDTQYF

length: 13
D: TRBD2
size: .
J: TRBJ2-2
V: TRBV4-1
DNA: TGCGCCAGCAAGAAGCGGGGGGGAGGGGAGCTGTTTTTT
CDR3: CASKKRGGGELFF

length: 11
D: .
size: .
J: TRBJ1-1
V: TRBV11-2
DNA: TGTGCCAGCGGCTTCGGAGTTGAAGCTTTCTTT
CDR3: CASGFGVEAFF

length: 15
D: TRBD1
size: .
J: TRBJ1-5
V: TRBV6-2/TRBV6-3
DNA: TGTGCCAGCAGTTCCCTTTGGGACAGGAGTCAGCCCCAGCATTTT
CDR3: CASSSLWDRSQPQHF

length: 14
D: TRBD1
size: .
J: TRBJ2-7
V: TRBV15
DNA: TGTGCCACCTCAGGTGACAGGGGGTCAGGGGAGCAGTACTTC
CDR3: CATSGDRGSGEQYF

length: 13
D: .
size: once
J: TRBJ1-2
V: TRBV20-1
DNA: TGCAGTGCTAGTTCTAGGACAGTTCATGGCTACACCTTC
CDR3: CSASSRTVHGYTF

length: 12
D: TRBD1
size: .
J: TRBJ2-7
V: TRBV10-1
DNA: TGCGCCAGCACAACAGGGGGATACGAGCAGTACTTC
CDR3: CASTTGGYEQYF

length: 14
D: TRBD1
size: .
J: TRBJ2-7
V: TRBV11-3
DNA: TGTGCCAGCAGCCTCTCCCCCGGGACAGGTATGCAGTACTTC
CDR3: CASSLSPGTGMQYF